This record looks at one T cell receptor (beta chain) sequence and its context. Its antigen is currently unknown. The sample comes from a study of STAT3 mutations in large granular lymphocyte leukemia. The study, taken as a whole, reports: Every T-LGLL patient had at least one immunodominant TCRbeta clonotype. All newly emerging clones after therapy were STAT3 wild type.

Assay used: immunoSEQ multiplex PCR; TCRdb lists only in-frame clones, some missing. The table records under 5,500 clones, 66% of them present only once. After removal of 5 bases from V and 8 bases from J, the junction contained 7 bases not matched to a gene. Per germline, CDR1 SGHTA and CDR2 FQGNSA. The CDR3 consists of 13 residues. The receptor's source is a man in his 60s with T-cell large granular lymphocyte leukemia. Some clones in this sample may be carry-over from other donors' samples. J is TRBJ1-2 and V is TRBV7-2, with 8 positions matching TRBD1. The sequencing sample was made of peripheral blood mononuclear cells. The chain's CDR3 is CASSPTTGEGYTF. For the CDR3, the DNA is TGTGCCAGCAGCCCTACGACAGGGGAAGGCTACACCTTC.